This T cell receptor beta chain was captured in a study of OX40 agonist ivuxolimab in advanced cancers. The germline V gene has CDR1 MRHNA and CDR2 SNTAGT. The CDR3 loop spans 14 amino acids. V trimming: 4 bases; J trimming: 8 bases; junction bases outside the gene matches: 3. Sequencing was performed with immunoSEQ multiplex PCR; in TCRdb, only in-frame clones are kept and a portion is missing. The repertoire holds around 80,000 clones, with roughly 90% as singletons. Autoimmune disease history or systemic immunosuppression led to patients being barred. The genes are TRBV6-4 and TRBJ1-6; 9 bases align to TRBD1. The receptor's source is an adult with an advanced solid tumor such as melanoma, head and neck, liver or kidney cancer. Specimen: CD4+ or CD8+ T cells sorted from blood, collected in a trial of the OX40 agonist ivuxolimab. CDR3 sequence: CASSGTGEDSPLHF. CDR3 DNA sequence: TGTGCCAGCAGTGGGACAGGGGAGGATTCACCCCTCCACTTT.